The present T cell receptor (beta chain) was sequenced within a study of T cell responses to AZD1222 COVID-19 vaccine (dated by TCRdb to the early 2020s). Broadly, across the study: TCR sequencing covered over 230 trial participants: about 210 given two doses of AZD1222 and approximately 26 given two doses of MenACWY control vaccine. Trial participants were enrolled by age into 18-55, 56-69 and 70-plus year subgroups, with approximately 150, 30 and 60 TCR-sequenced participants respectively.

For CDR1 and CDR2, the germline V gene lists SQVTM and ANQGSEA. The junction shows trimming of 6 bases on V and 3 bases on J, plus 9 bases between the germline ends. CDR3 length: 13 amino acids, cysteine to phenylalanine. Only the CDR3 DNA stays, 39 bases, in frame from base 1. About this clone itself: Which antigen it targets is not known. No much larger clone exists at a distance of one base, and base qualities are not known.

The CDR3 regions of human TCRbeta chains were analyzed by immunosequencing. The authors' pipeline ran thus. Repertoire TCRs were matched against a reference library of SARS-CoV-2-specific TCRs generated with the MIRA antigen-specificity platform. Breadth was defined as the fraction of unique TCRs that were SARS-CoV-2-associated. Depth was defined as the fraction of total T cells that were SARS-CoV-2-associated. Using the MIRA data, every spike-specific TCR was mapped to the spike region that the TCR reacted to and assigned to either a CD4 or a CD8 class. Log10-transformed breadth and depth values were compared by one-way ANOVA with Sidak's multiple comparisons tests. TCRdb provides this immuneACCESS table in a form limited to in-frame rearrangements. Some clones are lacking; in checked studies, under half of them reflect an unresolved V gene, and why the rest are absent is not known. V and J calls and clone size are as listed in that table; D and trimming were resolved from the DNA. A total of roughly 100,000 clones appear in this sample, 89% of them only once. The ten top clones hold about 40% of the sample.

What this sample's time point label stands for: about 28 days (+/-7) after the second vaccine dose. AZD1222 recipients with second doses at about 4 weeks or about 12 weeks were pooled, because spike-specific TCR depth and breadth did not differ between schedules. Samples from vaccinated people were obtained from the UK trials COV001 and COV002, which included a single-blind randomized controlled phase 2/3 trial of AZD1222 (ChAdOx1 nCoV-19) in healthy adults. For TCRbeta chain sequencing, PBMC samples were collected from trial participants at day 0 and at day 28 after the second dose. What the research found in general, with its limitations: Participants were mostly white British, with more females than males. The authors suggested clonal diversity may have been underestimated. Nearly half of unique spike-specific TCRs reportedly recognized epitopes outside regions mutated in the B.1.351 and B.1.1.7 variants. In the small 56-69-year group, the increase in depth fell short of significance, most likely because of low power. Conclusions about previously exposed vaccinees are limited because only six or seven AZD1222 recipients were SARS-CoV-2 seropositive at baseline. Vaccine-associated CD4 TCRs spanned the whole spike protein, with dominant responses in regions 160-218 and 743-854. No day 14 peak-response samples were available, so repertoires were characterized only after the peak T cell response. A significant rise in spike-specific TCR breadth and depth was observed after two AZD1222 doses relative to day 0 and relative to MenACWY recipients.

The chain uses TRBV29-1 and TRBJ1-6; D gene: possibly TRBD1, on 5 matching bases. This sequence originates from an adult who received the AZD1222 COVID-19 vaccine. Specimen: peripheral blood, collected 28 days after the second AZD1222 dose. The CDR3 corresponds to CSVGDGYNSPLHF. In nucleotides, the sequence is TGCAGCGTGGGGGACGGCTATAATTCACCCCTCCACTTT.